These T cell receptor beta chains were read from a single sample in a study of cytomegalovirus exposure and HLA in healthy donors. Generated by immunoSEQ multiplex PCR, the TCRdb table keeps only in-frame clones and is missing some. The sample lists 200,000 or so clones, 65% to 85% occurring once. The sequenced sample consisted of PBMCs. The receptor source for this set is a man in his fifties in good health and CMV-seronegative. The CDR3 runs from the conserved cysteine through the conserved F or W. The order of the fields is J gene, V gene, D gene, clone size, CDR3 protein, CDR3 DNA. A D gene is named only where the DNA matches it firmly. Size is stated for part of the rows, as once, few or many counts, or as a class when the clone is expanded.

>TRBJ1-3|TRBV19|-|-
CASSMAAGNTIYF
TGTGCCAGTAGTATGGCAGCTGGAAACACCATATATTTT
>TRBJ2-7|TRBV14|TRBD1|-
CASSHTGTGSREQYF
TGTGCCAGCAGCCACACCGGGACAGGGTCGAGGGAGCAGTACTTC
>TRBJ1-3|TRBV18|-|-
CASSPPEGRPSGNTIYF
TGTGCCAGCTCACCACCGGAGGGGCGTCCCTCTGGAAACACCATATATTTT
>TRBJ1-1|TRBV29-1|-|-
CSVTPLTGTIEAFF
TGCAGCGTTACACCCCTAACAGGGACGATTGAAGCTTTCTTT
>TRBJ1-1|TRBV6-5|-|-
CASSYSEELNTEAFF
TGTGCCAGCAGTTACTCTGAGGAGTTGAACACTGAAGCTTTCTTT
>TRBJ2-1|TRBV7-2|TRBD2|-
CASSLVSSGGAANEQFF
TGTGCCAGCAGCTTAGTATCTAGCGGGGGGGCCGCAAATGAGCAGTTCTTC
>TRBJ1-2|TRBV7-2|TRBD1|-
CASSFARDRGLGYTF
TGTGCCAGCAGCTTTGCCCGGGACAGGGGGCTTGGCTACACCTTC
>TRBJ2-3|TRBV9|TRBD1|-
CASRTGTGLADTQYF
TGTGCCAGCAGAACTGGGACAGGTCTGGCAGATACGCAGTATTTT
>TRBJ2-7|TRBV27|TRBD1|-
CASSLAGTAEQYF
TGTGCCAGCAGTTTGGCCGGGACAGCCGAGCAGTACTTC
>TRBJ1-5|TRBV2|TRBD1|-
CASKTGNNQPQHF
TGTGCCAGCAAGACAGGGAACAATCAGCCCCAGCATTTT
>TRBJ1-1|TRBV11-2|-|-
CAIGVPNTEAFF
TGTGCCATAGGGGTCCCGAACACTGAAGCTTTCTTT
>TRBJ2-1|TRBV9|TRBD1|-
CASSRGLTYNEQFF
TGTGCCAGCAGCAGGGGGCTCACATACAATGAGCAGTTCTTC
>TRBJ1-1|TRBV21-1|-|-
CASSKALFGTRNTEAFF
TGTGCCAGCAGCAAAGCGCTTTTCGGGACAAGAAACACTGAAGCTTTCTTT
>TRBJ2-7|TRBV29-1|TRBD1|-
CSVPGDRGYEQYF
TGCAGCGTACCCGGGGACAGGGGTTACGAGCAGTACTTC
>TRBJ2-7|TRBV6-1|TRBD2|-
CTSRLAGGSSYEQYF
TGTACCAGCAGATTAGCGGGGGGTAGCTCCTACGAGCAGTACTTC
>TRBJ1-6|TRBV27|-|-
CASSLFRGKYNSPLHF
TGTGCCAGCAGTTTATTTCGGGGGAAGTATAATTCACCCCTCCACTTT
>TRBJ1-2|TRBV7-2|TRBD1|-
CASSPGQGMINYGYTF
TGTGCCAGCAGCCCAGGACAGGGGATGATTAACTATGGCTACACCTTC
>TRBJ2-7|TRBV7-8|-|once
CASSLEGITYEQYF
TGTGCCAGCAGCTTAGAGGGGATCACCTACGAGCAGTACTTC
>TRBJ2-3|TRBV5-4|-|few
CASSLVGGGTDTQYF
TGTGCCAGCAGCTTGGTAGGGGGGGGCACAGATACGCAGTATTTT
>TRBJ1-5|TRBV19|TRBD1|-
CASIIGGGNSNQPQHF
TGTGCCAGTATCATAGGGGGCGGAAATAGCAATCAGCCCCAGCATTTT
>TRBJ1-1|TRBV10-3|-|-
CAISVSEVLSEAFF
TGTGCCATCAGTGTGTCTGAGGTGCTCTCTGAAGCTTTCTTT
>TRBJ1-4|TRBV7-8|TRBD1|-
CASSEPQGNNEKLFF
TGTGCCAGCAGCGAACCACAGGGGAACAATGAAAAACTGTTTTTT
>TRBJ1-4|TRBV21-1|-|-
CASSAIPRRDEKLFF
TGTGCCAGCAGCGCGATACCGCGGCGGGATGAAAAACTGTTTTTT
>TRBJ1-1|TRBV6-6|-|once
CASRNGGYTNTEAFF
TGTGCCAGCCGTAACGGGGGGTACACGAACACTGAAGCTTTCTTT
>TRBJ2-7|TRBV7-2|-|-
CASSFPGTTYEQYF
TGTGCCAGCAGCTTCCCGGGTACCACCTACGAGCAGTACTTC
>TRBJ2-7|TRBV11-2|-|-
CASSLTGNYEQYF
TGTGCCAGCAGCTTAACGGGGAACTACGAGCAGTACTTC
>TRBJ1-3|TRBV18|TRBD1|-
CASSLGTGSSGNTIYF
TGTGCCAGCTCACTAGGGACAGGCAGCTCTGGAAACACCATATATTTT
>TRBJ2-7|TRBV11-2|TRBD1|-
CASRKPGQGAYEQYF
TGTGCCAGCAGAAAACCGGGACAGGGGGCCTACGAGCAGTACTTC
>TRBJ1-5|TRBV18|-|-
CASSPGGGGQPQHF
TGTGCCAGCTCTCCTGGGGGAGGTGGGCAGCCCCAGCATTTT